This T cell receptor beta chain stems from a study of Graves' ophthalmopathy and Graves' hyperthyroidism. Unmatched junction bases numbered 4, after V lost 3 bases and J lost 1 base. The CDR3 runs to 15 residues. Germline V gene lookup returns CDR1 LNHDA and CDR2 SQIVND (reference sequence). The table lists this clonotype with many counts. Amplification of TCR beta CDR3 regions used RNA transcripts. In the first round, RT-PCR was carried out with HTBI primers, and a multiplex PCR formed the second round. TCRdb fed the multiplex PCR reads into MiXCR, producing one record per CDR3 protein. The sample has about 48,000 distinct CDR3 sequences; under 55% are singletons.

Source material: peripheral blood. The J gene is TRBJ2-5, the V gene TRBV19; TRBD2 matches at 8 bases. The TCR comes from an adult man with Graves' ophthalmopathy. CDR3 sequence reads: CASSINGGAQETQYF. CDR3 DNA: TGTGCCAGTAGTATCAACGGGGGGGCCCAAGAGACCCAGTACTTC.